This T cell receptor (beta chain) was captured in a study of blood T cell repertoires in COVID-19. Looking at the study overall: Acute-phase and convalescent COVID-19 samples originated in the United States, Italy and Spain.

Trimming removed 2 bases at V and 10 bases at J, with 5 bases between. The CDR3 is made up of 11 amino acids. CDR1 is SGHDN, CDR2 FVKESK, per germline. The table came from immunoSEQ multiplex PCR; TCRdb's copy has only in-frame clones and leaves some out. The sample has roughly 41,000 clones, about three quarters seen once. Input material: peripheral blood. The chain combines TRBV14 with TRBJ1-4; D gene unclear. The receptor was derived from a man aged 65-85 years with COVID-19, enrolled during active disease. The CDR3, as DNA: TGTGCCAGCAGCCAATCAGGAAAACTGTTTTTT. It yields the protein CASSQSGKLFF.